This T cell receptor beta chain was retrieved from a study of T-cell memory formation after mild COVID-19. Findings and caveats of the study: Contracting clones, day 15 to 85, had balanced CD4/CD8, and later expanders favored CD4+. Researchers found some responding clones in pre-infection memory, a sign that cross-reactive memory joined. Among CD4+ contracting clones, most were CM and EM, and CD8+ ones EMRA.

The germline V and J ends were trimmed by 7 bases and 2 bases, with 9 bases remaining between them. CDR1 is SGHRS, CDR2 YFSETQ, per germline. The CDR3 is 12 residues long. This clonotype came up a few times. The antigen is unknown. TCRdb reprocessed the 5' RACE reads via MiXCR and lists one record per CDR3 protein. Here the sample spans more than 350,000 distinct CDR3 sequences, 20% to 25% being singletons. The clonotype originates from an adult woman who had mild COVID-19 (a few samples of this study predate the infection). Cell type and time point are not known. V gene TRBV5-1 combines with J gene TRBJ1-2, with D uncertain. Sequenced material: PBMCs or a T cell subset sorted from them (not recorded which). The CDR3 DNA sequence: TGCGCCAGCCACGACACGAACTATGGCTACACCTTC. The encoded protein is CASHDTNYGYTF. The full variable domain, in which reference TRBV5-1 and TRBJ1-2 provide the parts outside the CDR3, is KAGVTQTPRYLIKTRGQQVTLSCSPISGHRSVSWYQQTPGQGLQFLFEYFSETQRNKGNFPGRFSGRQFSNSRSEMNVSTLELGDSALYLCASHDTNYGYTFGSGTRLTVV.